This TCR beta chain was captured by sequencing in a study of PD-L1 blockade in urothelial cancer. As for the study in general: Patients started atezolizumab in the mid-2010s, 1,200 mg intravenously every 3 weeks. Blood analyses occurred 3 weeks (second dose) and 6 weeks post treatment start.

Clones were read by immunoSEQ multiplex PCR, and TCRdb kept only the in-frame ones, dropping some. The sample consists of over 40,000 clones, roughly 85% of them appearing once. Study observations and caveats: Expansion of tumor-associated blood clones at 3 weeks was greater in durable-benefit patients.

The CDR3 is 15 residues long. The V end lost 10 bases, the J end lost 3 bases, and 19 bases lay between the germline ends. Germline V gene sequence: CDR1 MGHDK, CDR2 SYGVNS. Time point here: peripheral blood 6 weeks after treatment start. Each individual provided 1 to 8 samples (taken pretreatment and on-treatment). Regarding this clone: Its cognate antigen is unknown.

The origin of this receptor is an older man with urothelial cancer. The specimen was PBMCs, collected around atezolizumab (anti-PD-L1) treatment. The chain is built from TRBV25-1 and TRBJ2-1; a weak D match, TRBD2 (5 bases). For the CDR3, the DNA is TGTGCCACCGACTGGACTCTCGGGGACTACAATGAGCAGTTCTTC. As protein: CATDWTLGDYNEQFF.